This TCR beta chain was sequenced during a study of graft-versus-host responses after intestinal transplantation. Turning to the study itself: After anti-thymocyte globulin induction, recipients took tacrolimus and steroids for 2 to 3 years. General study points: Early declines in HvG clones that occurred post-transplant were associated with peak circulating GvH clone levels.

Only in-frame clones appear in the TCRdb table, and some are missing; sequencing was by immunoSEQ multiplex PCR. The sample consists of about 97,000 clones, approximately 90% of them appearing once. Details on this clone: The antigen is undetermined.

The sequence came from a human patient who received an intestinal transplant, so some T cells may come from the graft donor. The starting material was PBMCs, obtained 450 to 460 days after intestinal transplant.

CDR3 bases: TGTGCCAGCAGCTTGTCTCCAGCCCAAGAGACCCAGTACTTC. This sequence encodes CASSLSPAQETQYF. The chain uses TRBV5-4 and TRBJ2-5; D remains ambiguous. The CDR3 loop spans 14 amino acids. In germline, CDR1 is SGHNT, CDR2 YYREEE (reference sequence). Trimming removed 1 base from V and 1 base from J, with 8 bases in between. The complete variable domain, with remaining parts taken from reference TRBV5-4 and TRBJ2-5, reads ETGVTQSPTHLIKTRGQQVTLRCSSQSGHNTVSWYQQALGQGPQFIFQYYREEENGRGNFPPRFSGLQFPNYSSELNVNALELDDSALYLCASSLSPAQETQYFGPGTRLLVL.